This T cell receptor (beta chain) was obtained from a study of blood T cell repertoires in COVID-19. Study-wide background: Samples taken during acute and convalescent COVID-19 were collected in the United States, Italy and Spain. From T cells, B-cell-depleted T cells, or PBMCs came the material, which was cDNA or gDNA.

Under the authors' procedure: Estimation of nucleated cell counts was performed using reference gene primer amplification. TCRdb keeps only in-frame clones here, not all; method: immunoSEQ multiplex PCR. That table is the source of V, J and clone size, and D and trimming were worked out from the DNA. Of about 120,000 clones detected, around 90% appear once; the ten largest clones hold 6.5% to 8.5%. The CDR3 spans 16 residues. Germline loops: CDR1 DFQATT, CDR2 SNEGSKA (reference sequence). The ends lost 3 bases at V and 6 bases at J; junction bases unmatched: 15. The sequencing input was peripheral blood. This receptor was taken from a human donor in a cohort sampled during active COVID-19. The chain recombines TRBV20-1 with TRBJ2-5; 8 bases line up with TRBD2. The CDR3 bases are TGCAGTGCTAGTCTGGGGAGCGGGAGATGGCGGAAGACCCAGTACTTC. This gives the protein CSASLGSGRWRKTQYF.